This T cell receptor beta chain comes out of a study of T cell changes during pregnancy in multiple sclerosis. Germline V gives CDR1 SGDLS, CDR2 YYNGEE. The junction had 14 bases not matched to a gene; V was cut back by 3 bases and J by 2 bases. This CDR3 has 19 residues. Repertoires were generated with immunoSEQ multiplex PCR, while TCRdb's copy carries only in-frame clones and drops some. Of tens of thousands of clones in the sample, 85% to 95% were seen once. The sequence came from a female donor with multiple sclerosis, enrolled in a pregnancy study. The genes are TRBV9 and TRBJ2-1, with 10 bases matching TRBD2. The sequenced sample was CD8+ T cells from peripheral blood mononuclear cells, obtained before pregnancy. CDR3 nucleotide sequence: TGTGCCAGCAGCGCGGGATCCCTCCTAGCGGGAGCAACCTACAATGAGCAGTTCTTC. Its translation: CASSAGSLLAGATYNEQFF.